What follows describes a single T cell receptor (beta chain). Its antigen is undetermined. Relative to the germline gene, one junction end is altered; a read error may explain this. TCRdb keeps only in-frame clones here, not all; method: immunoSEQ multiplex PCR. The table includes approximately 100,000 clones, about 90% detected once. This sample was included in a study of OX40 agonist ivuxolimab in advanced cancers. Study-wide context: With a range of roughly 23 to 85, age averaged approximately 54 years, and 75% to 90% were male. Study conclusions and caveats: Expansion of clones was among the lowest in partial responders at 0.1-3.0 mg/kg.

The germline V gene encodes CDR1 SGHTA and CDR2 FQGNSA. This CDR3 is built from 14 residues. The chain joins TRBV7-2 to TRBJ2-7; 12 nucleotides line up with TRBD2. The TCR was taken from an adult with an advanced solid tumor such as melanoma, head and neck, liver or kidney cancer. The sample was CD4+ or CD8+ T cells sorted from blood, taken in a trial of the OX40 agonist ivuxolimab. CDR3: CASSLAGGLREQYF. The CDR3 nucleotides are TGTGCCAGCAGCCTAGCGGGAGGGCTTCGCGAGCAGTACTTC.